This TCR beta chain was recorded in a study of T cells in localized non-small cell lung cancer. With regard to this clone: Its cognate antigen is unknown.

Whole-study results and caveats: Measurement of T cell clonality placed uninvolved adjacent lung highest, above the level in tumor. Appearing in adjacent lung were a median roughly 59 of the top 100 tumor clones.

Germline CDR1 reads MDHEN; CDR2 reads SYDVKM. V shed 3 bases and J shed 6 bases, with 8 bases lying between them. The CDR3 runs 12 residues. Sequencing was performed with immunoSEQ multiplex PCR; in TCRdb, only in-frame clones are kept and a portion is missing. The table includes around 4,000 clones, under 35% detected once. The chain combines TRBV28 with TRBJ2-5; D ambiguous. The sequenced sample was lung tumor tissue, obtained before any cancer treatment. This sequence originates from a man aged 35-69 years with stage II squamous cell lung carcinoma. CDR3 residues: CASSFPVKTQYF. For the CDR3, the DNA is TGTGCCAGCAGTTTTCCGGTTAAGACCCAGTACTTC.